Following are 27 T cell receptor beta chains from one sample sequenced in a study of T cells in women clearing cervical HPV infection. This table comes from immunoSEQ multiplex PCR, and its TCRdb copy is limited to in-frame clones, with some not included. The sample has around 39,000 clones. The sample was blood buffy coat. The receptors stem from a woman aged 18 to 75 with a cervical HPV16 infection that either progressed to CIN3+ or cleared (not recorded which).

CDR3 bases read: TGCAGCGTCTGGGGGACAGGGGTTACTGAA. Protein: CSVWGTGVTE. The whole CDR3 sequence reads CSVWGTGVTEAFF. J is TRBJ1-1 and V is TRBV29-1, with TRBD1 identical over 10 bases. The read comes to an end 3 residues before the CDR3 does, leaving the germline J gene to fill in the end. Germline trimming cut 6 bases from V and 5 bases from J; bases unmatched to any gene: 6. The length of the CDR3 is 13 residues. Looked up from germline, CDR1 is SQVTM and CDR2 is ANQGSEA.

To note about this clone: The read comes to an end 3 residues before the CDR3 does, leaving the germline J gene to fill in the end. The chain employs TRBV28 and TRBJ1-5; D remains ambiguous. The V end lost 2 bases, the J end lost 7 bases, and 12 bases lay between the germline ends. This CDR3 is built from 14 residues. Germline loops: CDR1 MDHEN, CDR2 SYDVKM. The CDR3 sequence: CASSLDQATQPQHF. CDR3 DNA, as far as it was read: TGTGCCAGCAGTTTAGACCAGGCGACCCAGCCC.

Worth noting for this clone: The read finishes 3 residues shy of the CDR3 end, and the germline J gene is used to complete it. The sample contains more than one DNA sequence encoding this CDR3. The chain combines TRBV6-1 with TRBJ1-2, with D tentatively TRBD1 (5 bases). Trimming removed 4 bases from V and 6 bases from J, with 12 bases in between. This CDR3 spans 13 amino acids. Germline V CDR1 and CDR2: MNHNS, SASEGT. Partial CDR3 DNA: TGTGCCAGCAGTGGGGGCCGGGGGGATGGC. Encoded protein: CASSGGRGDG. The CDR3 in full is CASSGGRGDGYTF.

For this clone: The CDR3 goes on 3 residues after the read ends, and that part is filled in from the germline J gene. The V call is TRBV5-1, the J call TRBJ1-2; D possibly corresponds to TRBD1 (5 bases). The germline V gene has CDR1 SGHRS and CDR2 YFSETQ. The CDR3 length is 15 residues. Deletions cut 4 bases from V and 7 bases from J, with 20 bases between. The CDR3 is CASSGTPMDPSGYTF. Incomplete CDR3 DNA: TGCGCCAGCAGCGGGACTCCGATGGACCCCTCTGGC.

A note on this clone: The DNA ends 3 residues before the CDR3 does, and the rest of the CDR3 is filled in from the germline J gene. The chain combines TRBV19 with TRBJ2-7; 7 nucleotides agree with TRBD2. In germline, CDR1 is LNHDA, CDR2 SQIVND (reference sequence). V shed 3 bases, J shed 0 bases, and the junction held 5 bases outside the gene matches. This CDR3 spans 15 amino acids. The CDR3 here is CASSITGGSSYEQYF. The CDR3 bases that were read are TGTGCCAGTAGTATCACGGGGGGAAGCTCCTACGAG.

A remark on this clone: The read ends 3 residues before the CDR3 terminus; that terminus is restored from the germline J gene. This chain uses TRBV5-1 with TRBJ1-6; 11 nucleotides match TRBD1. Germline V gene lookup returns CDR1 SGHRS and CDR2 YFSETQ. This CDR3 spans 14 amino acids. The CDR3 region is CASSQGTGGSTLHF. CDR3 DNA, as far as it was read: TGCGCCAGCAGCCAGGGGACAGGGGGGTCAACC.

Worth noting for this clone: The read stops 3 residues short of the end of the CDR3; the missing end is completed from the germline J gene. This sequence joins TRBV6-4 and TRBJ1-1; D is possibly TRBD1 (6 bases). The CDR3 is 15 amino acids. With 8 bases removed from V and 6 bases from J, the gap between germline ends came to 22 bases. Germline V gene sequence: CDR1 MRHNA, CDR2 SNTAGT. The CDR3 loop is CASSREGHQGSEAFF. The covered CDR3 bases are TGTGCCAGCTCCAGGGAGGGACACCAAGGGTCTGAA.

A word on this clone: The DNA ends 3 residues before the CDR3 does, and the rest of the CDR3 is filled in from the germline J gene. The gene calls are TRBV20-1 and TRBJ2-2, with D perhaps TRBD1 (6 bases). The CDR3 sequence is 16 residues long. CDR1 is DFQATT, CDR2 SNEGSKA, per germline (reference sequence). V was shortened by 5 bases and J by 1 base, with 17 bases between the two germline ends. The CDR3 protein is CSAPAQGRGNTGELFF. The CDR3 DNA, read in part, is TGCAGTGCTCCGGCACAGGGTCGGGGGAACACCGGGGAG.

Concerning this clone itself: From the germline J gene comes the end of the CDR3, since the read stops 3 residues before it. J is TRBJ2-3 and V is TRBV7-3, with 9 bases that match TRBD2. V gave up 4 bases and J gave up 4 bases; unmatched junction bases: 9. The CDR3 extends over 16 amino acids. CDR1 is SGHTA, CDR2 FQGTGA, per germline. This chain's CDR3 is CASSSISGGGSDTQYF. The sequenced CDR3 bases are TGTGCCAGCAGCTCCATTAGCGGGGGTGGTTCAGATACG.

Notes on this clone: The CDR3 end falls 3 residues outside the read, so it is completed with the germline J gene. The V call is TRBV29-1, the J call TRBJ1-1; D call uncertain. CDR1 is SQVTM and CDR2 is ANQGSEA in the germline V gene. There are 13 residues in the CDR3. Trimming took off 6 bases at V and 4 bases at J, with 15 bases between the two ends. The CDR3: CSVRKATGTEAFF. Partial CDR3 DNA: TGCAGCGTGAGAAAAGCAACGGGCACTGAA. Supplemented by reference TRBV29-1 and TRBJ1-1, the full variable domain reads SAVISQKPSRDICQRGTSLTIQCQVDSQVTMMFWYRQQPGQSLTLIATANQGSEATYESGFVIDKFPISRPNLTFSTLTVSNMSPEDSSIYLCSVRKATGTEAFFGQGTRLTVV.

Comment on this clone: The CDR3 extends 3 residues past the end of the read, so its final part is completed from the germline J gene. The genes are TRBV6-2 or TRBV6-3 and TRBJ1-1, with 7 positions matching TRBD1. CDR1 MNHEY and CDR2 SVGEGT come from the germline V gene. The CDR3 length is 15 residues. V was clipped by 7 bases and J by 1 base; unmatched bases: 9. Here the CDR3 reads CASTGQDRRNTEAFF. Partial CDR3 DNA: TGTGCCAGCACTGGGCAGGACAGGAGGAACACTGAA.

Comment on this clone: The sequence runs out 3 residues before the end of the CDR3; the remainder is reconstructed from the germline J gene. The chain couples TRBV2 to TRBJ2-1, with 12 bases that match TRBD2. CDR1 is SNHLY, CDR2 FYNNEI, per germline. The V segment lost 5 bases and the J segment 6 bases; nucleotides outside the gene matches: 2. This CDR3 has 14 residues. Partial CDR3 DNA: TGTGCCAGCAGTACTAGCGGGGGGATCAATGAG. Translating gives CASSTSGGINE. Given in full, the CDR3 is CASSTSGGINEQFF.

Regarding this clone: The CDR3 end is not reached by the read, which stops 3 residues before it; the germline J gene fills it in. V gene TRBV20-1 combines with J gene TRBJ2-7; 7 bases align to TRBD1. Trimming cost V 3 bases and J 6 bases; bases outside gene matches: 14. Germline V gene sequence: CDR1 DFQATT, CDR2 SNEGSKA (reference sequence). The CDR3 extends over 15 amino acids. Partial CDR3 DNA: TGCAGTGCTAGCCCTCGCGGACAGGTTGAGGCCGAG. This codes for CSASPRGQVEAE. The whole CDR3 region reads CSASPRGQVEAEQYF.

The chain's CDR3 is CASRQETYEQYF. The covered CDR3 bases are TGTGCCAGCAGACAGGAAACCTACGAG. The chain recombines TRBV2 with TRBJ2-7, with TRBD1 as a possible D gene (5 bases). The read terminates 3 residues before the CDR3 end, so the remaining end is supplied by the germline J gene. V was shortened by 6 bases and J by 2 bases, with 8 bases between the two germline ends. The CDR3 contains 12 residues. The germline gives CDR1 SNHLY, CDR2 FYNNEI.

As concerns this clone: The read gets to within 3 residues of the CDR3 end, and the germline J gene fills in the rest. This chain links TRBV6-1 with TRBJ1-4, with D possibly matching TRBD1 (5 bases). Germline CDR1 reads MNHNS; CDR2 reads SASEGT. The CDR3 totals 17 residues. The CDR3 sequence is CASSEAGGSSGANVLFF. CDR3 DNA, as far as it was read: TGTGCCAGCAGTGAAGCGGGTGGGAGCTCTGGGGCCAACGTA.

The CDR3 loop reads CASSTRTENYGYTF. The CDR3 bases that were read are TGTGCCAGCAGCACCCGGACTGAGAACTATGGC. The rearrangement links TRBV4-2 to TRBJ1-2, with unresolved D. The read ends 3 residues before the CDR3 terminus; that terminus is restored from the germline J gene. The V end lost 5 bases, the J end lost 2 bases, and 12 bases lay between the germline ends. Germline values: CDR1 LGHNA, CDR2 YNFKEQ. This CDR3 has 14 residues.

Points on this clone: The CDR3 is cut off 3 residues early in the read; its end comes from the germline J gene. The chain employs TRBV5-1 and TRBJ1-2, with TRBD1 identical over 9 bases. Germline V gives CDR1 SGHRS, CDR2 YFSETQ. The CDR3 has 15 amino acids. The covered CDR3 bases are TGCGCCAGCAGCCTCACAGGGGGCGTCCCAAGCGGC. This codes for CASSLTGGVPSG. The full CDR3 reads CASSLTGGVPSGYTF.

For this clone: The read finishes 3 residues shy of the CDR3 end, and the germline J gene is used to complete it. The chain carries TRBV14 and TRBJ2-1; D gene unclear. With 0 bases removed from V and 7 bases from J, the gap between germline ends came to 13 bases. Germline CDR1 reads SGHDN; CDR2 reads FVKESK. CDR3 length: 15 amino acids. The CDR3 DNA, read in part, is TGTGCCAGCAGCCAAGAGCGGAGCCCCCTTAATGAG. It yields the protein CASSQERSPLNE. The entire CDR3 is CASSQERSPLNEQFF.

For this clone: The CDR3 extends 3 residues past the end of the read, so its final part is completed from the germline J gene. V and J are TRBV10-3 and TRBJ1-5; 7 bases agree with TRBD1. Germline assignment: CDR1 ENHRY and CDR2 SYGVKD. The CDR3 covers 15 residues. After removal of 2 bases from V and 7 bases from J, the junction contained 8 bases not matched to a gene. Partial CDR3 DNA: TGTGCCATCAGTGAGGGGGACAGTCCAGGACAGCCC. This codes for CAISEGDSPGQP. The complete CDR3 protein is CAISEGDSPGQPQHF.

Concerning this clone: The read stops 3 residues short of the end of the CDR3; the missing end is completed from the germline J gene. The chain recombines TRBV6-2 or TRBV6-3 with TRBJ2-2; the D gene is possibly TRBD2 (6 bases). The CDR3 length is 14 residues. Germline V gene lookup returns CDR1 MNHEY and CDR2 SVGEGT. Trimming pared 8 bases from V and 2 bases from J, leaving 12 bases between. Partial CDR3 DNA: TGTGCCAGCGTAAAGGCGGGAAACACCGGGGAG. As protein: CASVKAGNTGE. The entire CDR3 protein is CASVKAGNTGELFF.

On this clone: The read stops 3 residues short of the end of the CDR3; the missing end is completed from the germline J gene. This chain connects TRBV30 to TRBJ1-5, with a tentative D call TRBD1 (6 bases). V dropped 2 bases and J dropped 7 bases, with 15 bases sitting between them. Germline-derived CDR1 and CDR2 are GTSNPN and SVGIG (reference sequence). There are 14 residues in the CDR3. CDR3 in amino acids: CAWSRYREDQPQHF. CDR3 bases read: TGTGCCTGGAGTCGATACAGGGAGGACCAGCCC. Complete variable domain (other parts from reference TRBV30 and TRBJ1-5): SQTIHQWPATLVQPVGSPLSLECTVEGTSNPNLYWYRQAAGRGLQLLFYSVGIGQISSEVPQNLSASRPQDRQFILSSKKLLLSDSGFYLCAWSRYREDQPQHFGDGTRLSIL.

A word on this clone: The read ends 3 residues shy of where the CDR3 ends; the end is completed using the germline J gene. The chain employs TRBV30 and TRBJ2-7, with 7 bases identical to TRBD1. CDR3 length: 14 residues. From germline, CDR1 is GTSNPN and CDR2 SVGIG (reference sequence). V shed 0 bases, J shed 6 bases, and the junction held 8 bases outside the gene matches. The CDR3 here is CAWSVNRGRSEQYF. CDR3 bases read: TGTGCCTGGAGTGTAAACAGGGGAAGGAGCGAG.

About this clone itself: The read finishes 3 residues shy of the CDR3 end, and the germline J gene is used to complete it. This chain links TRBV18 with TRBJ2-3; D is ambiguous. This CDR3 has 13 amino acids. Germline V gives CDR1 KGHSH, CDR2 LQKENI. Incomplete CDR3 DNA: TGTGCCAGCTCACCACCTACACAAGAGACG. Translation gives CASSPPTQET. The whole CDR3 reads CASSPPTQETQYF.

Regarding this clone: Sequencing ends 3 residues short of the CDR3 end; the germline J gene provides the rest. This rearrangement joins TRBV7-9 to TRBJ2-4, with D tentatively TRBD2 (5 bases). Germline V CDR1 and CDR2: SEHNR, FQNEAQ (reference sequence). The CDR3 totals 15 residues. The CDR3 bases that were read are TGTGCCAGCAGCTTAAGGAGCGGCTCTTCATATGGT. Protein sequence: CASSLRSGSSYG. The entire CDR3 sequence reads CASSLRSGSSYGQYF.

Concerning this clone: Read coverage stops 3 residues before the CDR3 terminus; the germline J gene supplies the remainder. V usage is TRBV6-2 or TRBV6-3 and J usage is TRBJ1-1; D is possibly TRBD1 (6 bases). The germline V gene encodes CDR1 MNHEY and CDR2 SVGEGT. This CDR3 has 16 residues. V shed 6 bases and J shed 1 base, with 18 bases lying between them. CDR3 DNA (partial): TGTGCCAGCAGCCCAAGCGGGGGGCCGAAGAACACTGAA. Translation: CASSPSGGPKNTE. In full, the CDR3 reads CASSPSGGPKNTEAFF.

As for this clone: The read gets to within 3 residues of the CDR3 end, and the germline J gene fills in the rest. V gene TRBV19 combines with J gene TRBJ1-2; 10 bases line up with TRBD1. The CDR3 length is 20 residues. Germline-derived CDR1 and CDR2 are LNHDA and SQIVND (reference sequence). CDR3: CASKLQGGLGTGAGTDTYTF. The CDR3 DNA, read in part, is TGTGCCAGTAAATTGCAAGGTGGACTTGGGACAGGGGCGGGAACAGATACC. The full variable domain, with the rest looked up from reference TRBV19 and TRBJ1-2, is DGGITQSPKYLFRKEGQNVTLSCEQNLNHDAMYWYRQDPGQGLRLIYYSQIVNDFQKGDIAEGYSVSREKKESFPLTVTSAQKNPTAFYLCASKLQGGLGTGAGTDTYTFGSGTRLTVV.

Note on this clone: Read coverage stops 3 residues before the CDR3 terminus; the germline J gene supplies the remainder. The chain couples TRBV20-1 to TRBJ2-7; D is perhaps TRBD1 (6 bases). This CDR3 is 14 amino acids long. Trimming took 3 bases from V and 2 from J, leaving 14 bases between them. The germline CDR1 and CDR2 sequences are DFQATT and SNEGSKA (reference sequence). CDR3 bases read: TGCAGTGCTAGTGCCCAGGGGCCCCCCTACGAG. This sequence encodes CSASAQGPPYE. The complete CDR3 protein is CSASAQGPPYEQYF.